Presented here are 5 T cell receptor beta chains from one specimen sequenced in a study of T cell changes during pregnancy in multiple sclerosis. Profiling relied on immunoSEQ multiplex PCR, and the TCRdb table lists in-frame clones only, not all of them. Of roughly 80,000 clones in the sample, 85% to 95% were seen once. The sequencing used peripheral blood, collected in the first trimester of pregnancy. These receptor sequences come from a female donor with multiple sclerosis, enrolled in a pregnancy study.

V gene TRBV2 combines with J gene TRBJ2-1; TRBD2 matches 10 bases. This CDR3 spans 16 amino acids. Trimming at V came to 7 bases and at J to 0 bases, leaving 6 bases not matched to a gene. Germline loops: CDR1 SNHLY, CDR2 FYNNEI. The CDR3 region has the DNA TGTGCCAGCACCTCGGGACTAGCGCCCTCCTACAATGAGCAGTTCTTC. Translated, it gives CASTSGLAPSYNEQFF.

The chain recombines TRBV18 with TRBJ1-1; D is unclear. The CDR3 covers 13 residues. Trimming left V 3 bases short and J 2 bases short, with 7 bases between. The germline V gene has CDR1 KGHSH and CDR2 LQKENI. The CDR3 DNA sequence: TGTGCCAGCTCACCGAACAGAAACACTGAAGCTTTCTTT. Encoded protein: CASSPNRNTEAFF.

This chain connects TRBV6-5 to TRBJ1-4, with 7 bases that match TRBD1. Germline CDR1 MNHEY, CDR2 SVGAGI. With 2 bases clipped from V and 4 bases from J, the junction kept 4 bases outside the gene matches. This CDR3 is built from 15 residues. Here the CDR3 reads CASSYRGTVNEKLFF. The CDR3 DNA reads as TGTGCCAGCAGTTACCGGGGGACAGTTAATGAAAAACTGTTTTTT.

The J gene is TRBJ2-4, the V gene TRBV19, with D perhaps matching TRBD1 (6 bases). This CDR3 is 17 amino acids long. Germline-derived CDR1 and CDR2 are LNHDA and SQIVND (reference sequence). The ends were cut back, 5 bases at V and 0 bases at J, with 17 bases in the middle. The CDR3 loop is CASSLPSGQKAKNIQYF. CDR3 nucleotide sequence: TGTGCCAGTAGTCTACCTTCGGGACAAAAAGCCAAAAACATTCAGTACTTC.

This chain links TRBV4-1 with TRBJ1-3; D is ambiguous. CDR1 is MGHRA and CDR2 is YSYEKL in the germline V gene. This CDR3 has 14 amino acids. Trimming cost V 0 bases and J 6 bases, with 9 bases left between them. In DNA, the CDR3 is TGCGCCAGCAGCCAAGATCGCCAGATAAACACCATATATTTT. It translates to CASSQDRQINTIYF.